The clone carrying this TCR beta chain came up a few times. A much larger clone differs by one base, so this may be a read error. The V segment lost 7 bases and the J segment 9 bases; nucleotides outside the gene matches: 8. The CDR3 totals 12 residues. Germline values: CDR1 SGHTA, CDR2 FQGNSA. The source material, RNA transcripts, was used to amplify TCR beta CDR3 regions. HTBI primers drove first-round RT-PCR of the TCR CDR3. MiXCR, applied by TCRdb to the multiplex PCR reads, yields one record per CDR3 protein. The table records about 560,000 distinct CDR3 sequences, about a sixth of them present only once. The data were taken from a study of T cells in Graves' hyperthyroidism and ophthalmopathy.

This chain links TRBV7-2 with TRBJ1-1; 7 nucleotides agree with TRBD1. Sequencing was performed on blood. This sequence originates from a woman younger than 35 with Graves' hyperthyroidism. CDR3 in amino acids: CASNPGQRQAFF. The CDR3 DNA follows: TGTGCCAGCAACCCGGGACAGAGGCAAGCTTTCTTT.